These 7 T cell receptor beta chains came from one sample sequenced in a study of persistence of HIV-infected CD4 T cells. The libraries were made with immunoSEQ version 4 in survey mode. Measured with immunoSEQ multiplex PCR; TCRdb has only the in-frame clones, and not every one. The sample lists about 40,000 clones, 70% to 80% seen once, with 12% to 15% in the top ten. The antigens for these receptors are not known. The stimulus was an HIV-1 Gag 15-mer peptide pool, 0.85 to 1 ug/peptide/mL. CD40L/CD69 double-negative CD45RO-high memory CD4+ T cells were collected. The sample in question was CD4+ T cells sorted from PBMCs after roughly 19-hour stimulation, obtained from a patient who received antiretroviral therapy. These receptors all come from an adult man with HIV who was CMV-seropositive.

V and J are TRBV11-3 and TRBJ2-1; maybe TRBD2 (5 bases). CDR1 and CDR2 from the germline V gene are SGHNT and YENEEA. Trimming removed 1 base at V and 8 bases at J, with 9 bases between. This CDR3 region has 13 residues. Here the CDR3 DNA reads TGTGCCAGCAGCTTAGGTCTGAGGGATGAGCAGTTCTTC. Translating gives CASSLGLRDEQFF.

In the case of this clone: One end of the junction fails to match germline, which may point to a read error. The chain is built from TRBV7-9 and TRBJ2-5; D gene ambiguous. The germline gives CDR1 SEHNR, CDR2 FQNEAQ (reference sequence). The CDR3 has 13 amino acids. The DNA of the CDR3 is TGTGCCAGCAGTTTAGGGCAGAAAGAGACCCAGTACTTC. Translating it yields CASSLGQKETQYF.

The chain is built from TRBV7-2 and TRBJ1-5; D call uncertain. There are 15 residues in the CDR3. CDR1 SGHTA and CDR2 FQGNSA come from the germline V gene. V lost 1 base and J 3 bases, leaving 10 bases between the germline ends. The CDR3 loop reads CASSLEGRNNQPQHF. As DNA, the CDR3 is TGTGCCAGCAGCTTAGAGGGTCGGAACAATCAGCCCCAGCATTTT.

The CDR3 nucleotides are TGTGCCAGCAGTTACTCGAGAGGTCGGGGATCGGAGACCCAGTACTTC. Translated, it gives CASSYSRGRGSETQYF. The chain has TRBV6-5 and TRBJ2-5, with D perhaps TRBD2 (5 bases). This CDR3 region has 16 residues. With 0 bases removed from V and 5 bases from J, the gap between germline ends came to 16 bases. In germline, CDR1 is MNHEY, CDR2 SVGAGI.

CDR3 nucleotide sequence: TGTGCCAGCAGCCACTGGAGGGGGCTAGCGCGTAAAGAGACCCAGTACTTC. This translates into CASSHWRGLARKETQYF. The rearrangement links TRBV5-8 to TRBJ2-5, with D perhaps TRBD1 (7 bases). The V gene lost 4 bases and the J gene lost 3 bases, with 22 bases spanning the gap. The CDR3 is 17 amino acids. Germline lookup yields CDR1 SGHTS and CDR2 YDEGEE.

J is TRBJ2-1 and V is TRBV4-2; 9 positions agree with TRBD2. Germline-derived CDR1 and CDR2 are LGHNA and YNFKEQ. The CDR3 has 16 residues. Trimming removed 0 bases from V and 7 bases from J; junction bases left unmatched: 7. DNA of the CDR3: TGTGCCAGCAGCCAAGAGAAGCTAGCGGGACAGAATGAGCAGTTCTTC. It codes for CASSQEKLAGQNEQFF.

The chain is built from TRBV6-6 and TRBJ1-1; D call uncertain. The CDR3 length is 12 residues. CDR1 is MNHNY and CDR2 is SVGAGI in the germline V gene (reference sequence). The ends were cut back, 2 bases at V and 8 bases at J, with 9 bases in the middle. CDR3 DNA: TGTGCCAGCAGTTACAGTGATGGGGAAGCTTTCTTT. This translates into CASSYSDGEAFF.